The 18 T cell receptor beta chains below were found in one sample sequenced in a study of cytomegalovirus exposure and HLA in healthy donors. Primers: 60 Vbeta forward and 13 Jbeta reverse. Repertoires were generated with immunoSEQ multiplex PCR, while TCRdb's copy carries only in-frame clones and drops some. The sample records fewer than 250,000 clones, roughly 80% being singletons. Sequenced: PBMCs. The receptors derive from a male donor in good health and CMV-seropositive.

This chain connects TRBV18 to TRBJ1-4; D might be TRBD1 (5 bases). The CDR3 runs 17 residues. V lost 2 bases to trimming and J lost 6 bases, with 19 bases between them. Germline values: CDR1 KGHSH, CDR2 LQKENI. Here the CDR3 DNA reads TGTGCCAGCTCACCAAGGACCGGGACGGGAGGGGATGAAAAACTGTTTTTT. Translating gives CASSPRTGTGGDEKLFF.

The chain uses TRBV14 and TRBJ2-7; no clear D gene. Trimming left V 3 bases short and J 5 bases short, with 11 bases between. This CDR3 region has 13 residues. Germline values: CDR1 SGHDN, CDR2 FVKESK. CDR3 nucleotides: TGTGCCAGCAGCCAGAAGACTCGGGACGAGCAGTACTTC. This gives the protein CASSQKTRDEQYF.

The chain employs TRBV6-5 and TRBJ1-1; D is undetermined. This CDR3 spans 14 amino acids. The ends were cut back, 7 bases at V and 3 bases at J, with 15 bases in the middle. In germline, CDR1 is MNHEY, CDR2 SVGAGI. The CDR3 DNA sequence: TGTGCCAGCAACCGATGGGCGAGGGACACTGAAGCTTTCTTT. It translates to CASNRWARDTEAFF.

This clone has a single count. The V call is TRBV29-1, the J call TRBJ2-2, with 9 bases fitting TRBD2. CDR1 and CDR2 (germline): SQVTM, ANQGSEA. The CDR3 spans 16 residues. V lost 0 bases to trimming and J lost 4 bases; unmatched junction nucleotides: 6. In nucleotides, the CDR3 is TGCAGCGTTGAAGAGCCGACTAGCGGACTCACCGGGGAGCTGTTTTTT. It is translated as CSVEEPTSGLTGELFF.

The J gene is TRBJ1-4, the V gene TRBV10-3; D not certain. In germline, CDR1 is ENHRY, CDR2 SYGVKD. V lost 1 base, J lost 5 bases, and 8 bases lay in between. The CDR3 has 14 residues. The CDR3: CAISEWGGNEKLFF. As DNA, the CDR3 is TGTGCCATCAGTGAGTGGGGAGGGAATGAAAAACTGTTTTTT.

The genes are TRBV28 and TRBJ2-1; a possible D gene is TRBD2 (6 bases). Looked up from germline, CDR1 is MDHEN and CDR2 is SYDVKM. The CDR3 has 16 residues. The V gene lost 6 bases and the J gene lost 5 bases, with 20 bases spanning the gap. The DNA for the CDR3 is TGTGCCAGCAGCACTCAGGGACTCACCCGAGACAATGAGCAGTTCTTC. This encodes CASSTQGLTRDNEQFF.

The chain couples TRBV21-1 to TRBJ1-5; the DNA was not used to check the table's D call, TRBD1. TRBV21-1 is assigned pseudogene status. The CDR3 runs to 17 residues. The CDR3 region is CASSNPSGQTVNQPQHF. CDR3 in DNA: TGTGCCAGCAGCAACCCTTCTGGACAGACGGTCAATCAGCCCCAGCATTTT.

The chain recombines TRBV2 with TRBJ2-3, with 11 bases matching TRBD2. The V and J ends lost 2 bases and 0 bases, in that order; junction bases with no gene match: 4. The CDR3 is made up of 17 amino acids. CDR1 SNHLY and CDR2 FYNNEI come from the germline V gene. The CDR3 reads CASSETSGGSSTDTQYF. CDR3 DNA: TGTGCCAGCAGTGAAACTAGCGGGGGAAGTAGCACAGATACGCAGTATTTT.

This CDR3 reads CASSSPGYSNQPQHF. In DNA, the CDR3 is TGTGCCAGCAGTTCCCCGGGATATAGCAATCAGCCCCAGCATTTT. V usage is TRBV27 and J usage is TRBJ1-5; no reliable D call. The CDR3 is 15 amino acids. V lost 4 bases and J 0 bases, leaving 10 bases between the germline ends. Germline-derived CDR1 and CDR2 are MNHEY and SMNVEV (reference sequence).

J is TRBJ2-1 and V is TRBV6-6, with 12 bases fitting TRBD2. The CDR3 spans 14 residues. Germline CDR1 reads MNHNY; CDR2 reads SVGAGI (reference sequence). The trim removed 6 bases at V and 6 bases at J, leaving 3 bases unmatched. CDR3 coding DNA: TGTGCCAGCAGAAAGACTAGCGGGAGCAATGAGCAGTTCTTC. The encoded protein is CASRKTSGSNEQFF.

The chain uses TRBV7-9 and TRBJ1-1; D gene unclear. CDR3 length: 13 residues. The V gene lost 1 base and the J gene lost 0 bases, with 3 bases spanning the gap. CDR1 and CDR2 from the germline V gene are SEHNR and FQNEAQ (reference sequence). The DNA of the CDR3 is TGTGCCAGCAGCTTAGACATGAACACTGAAGCTTTCTTT. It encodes CASSLDMNTEAFF.

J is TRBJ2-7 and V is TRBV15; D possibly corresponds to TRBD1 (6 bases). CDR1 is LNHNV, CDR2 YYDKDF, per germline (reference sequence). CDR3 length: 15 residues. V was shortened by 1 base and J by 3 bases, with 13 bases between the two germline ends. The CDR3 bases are TGTGCCACCAGCAGAGGGGACACCGAGTACTACGAGCAGTACTTC. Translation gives CATSRGDTEYYEQYF.

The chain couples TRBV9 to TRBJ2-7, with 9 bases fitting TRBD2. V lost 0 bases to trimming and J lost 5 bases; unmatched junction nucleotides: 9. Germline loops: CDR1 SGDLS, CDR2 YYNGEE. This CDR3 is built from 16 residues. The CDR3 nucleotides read TGTGCCAGCAGCGTAGTGGGCGGGAGGGCCACCGACGAGCAGTACTTC. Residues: CASSVVGGRATDEQYF.

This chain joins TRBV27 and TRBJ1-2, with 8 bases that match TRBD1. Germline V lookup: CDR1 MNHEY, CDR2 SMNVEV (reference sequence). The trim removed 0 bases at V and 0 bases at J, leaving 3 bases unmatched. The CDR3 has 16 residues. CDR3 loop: CASSLSDRGSNYGYTF. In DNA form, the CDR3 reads TGTGCCAGCAGTTTATCCGACAGGGGTTCTAACTATGGCTACACCTTC.

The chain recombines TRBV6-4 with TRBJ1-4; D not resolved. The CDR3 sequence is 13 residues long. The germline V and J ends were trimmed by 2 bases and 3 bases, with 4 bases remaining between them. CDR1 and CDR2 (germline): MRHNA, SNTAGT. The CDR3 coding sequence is TGTGCCAGCAGTGACCAGGCTAATGAAAAACTGTTTTTT. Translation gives CASSDQANEKLFF.

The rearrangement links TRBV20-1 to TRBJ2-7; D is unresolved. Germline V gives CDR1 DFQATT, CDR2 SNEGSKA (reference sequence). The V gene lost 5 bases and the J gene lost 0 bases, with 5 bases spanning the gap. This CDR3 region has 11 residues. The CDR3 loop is CSAVSSYEQYF. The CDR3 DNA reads TGCAGTGCTGTGAGCTCCTACGAGCAGTACTTC.

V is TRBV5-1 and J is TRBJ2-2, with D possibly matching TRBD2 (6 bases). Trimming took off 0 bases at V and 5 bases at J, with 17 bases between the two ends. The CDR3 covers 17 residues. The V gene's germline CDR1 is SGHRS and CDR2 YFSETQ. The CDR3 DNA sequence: TGCGCCAGCAGCTTGGCCGTGGGACTCCCGACGACCGGGGAGCTGTTTTTT. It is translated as CASSLAVGLPTTGELFF.

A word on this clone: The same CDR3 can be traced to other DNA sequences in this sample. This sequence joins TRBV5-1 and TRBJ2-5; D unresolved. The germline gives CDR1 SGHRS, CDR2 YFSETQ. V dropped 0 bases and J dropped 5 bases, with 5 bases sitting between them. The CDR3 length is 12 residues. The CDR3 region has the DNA TGCGCCAGCAGCTTGGCGAGGGAGACCCAGTACTTC. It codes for CASSLARETQYF.